Presented here are 18 T cell receptor beta chains from one specimen sequenced in a study of T cell responses to AZD1222 COVID-19 vaccine. The repertoire was sequenced with immunoSEQ multiplex PCR; TCRdb's copy has only in-frame clones and lacks some. Of more than 85,000 clones in the sample, almost 90% were seen once. The source was peripheral blood, collected 28 days after the second AZD1222 dose. Receptors originate from an adult who received the AZD1222 COVID-19 vaccine.

V is TRBV29-1 and J is TRBJ2-5; perhaps TRBD2 as D (7 bases). Deletions cut 4 bases from V and 5 bases from J, with 14 bases between. This CDR3 comprises 13 residues. The germline V gene encodes CDR1 SQVTM and CDR2 ANQGSEA. The DNA of the CDR3 is TGCAGCGTTGGGGGGGGGCGATCGGAGACCCAGTACTTC. It encodes CSVGGGRSETQYF.

The rearrangement uses TRBV29-1 and TRBJ2-2; no reliable D call. The germline V gene encodes CDR1 SQVTM and CDR2 ANQGSEA. This CDR3 is built from 11 residues. V lost 5 bases to trimming and J lost 5 bases, with 6 bases between them. The DNA for the CDR3 is TGCAGCGTTTTGGGTACCGGGGAGCTGTTTTTT. Residues: CSVLGTGELFF.

The J gene is TRBJ1-1, the V gene TRBV12-5; TRBD1 might be the D (6 bases). Germline V gives CDR1 LGHNT, CDR2 FRNRAP. CDR3 size: 14 residues. V was clipped by 2 bases and J by 5 bases, with 12 bases between them. The DNA for the CDR3 is TGTGCTAGTGGTTTGATGGGGGCGAAAACTGAAGCTTTCTTT. This codes for CASGLMGAKTEAFF.

The rearrangement links TRBV6-5 to TRBJ2-7; 10 nucleotides match TRBD2. Trimming at V came to 7 bases and at J to 7 bases, leaving 13 bases not matched to a gene. The CDR3 runs 15 residues. Germline loops: CDR1 MNHEY, CDR2 SVGAGI. CDR3 loop: CASTFRVAGGYEQYF. Here the CDR3 DNA reads TGTGCCAGCACGTTCCGGGTAGCGGGAGGTTATGAGCAGTACTTC.

The chain links TRBV28 to TRBJ2-3; 7 nucleotides align to TRBD2. CDR3 length: 15 amino acids. Germline loops: CDR1 MDHEN, CDR2 SYDVKM. The V segment lost 6 bases and the J segment 1 base; nucleotides outside the gene matches: 7. CDR3 loop: CASSQLAPGTDTQYF. In DNA, the CDR3 is TGTGCCAGCAGCCAACTAGCGCCCGGCACAGATACGCAGTATTTT.

The chain is built from TRBV5-6 and TRBJ1-2, with 10 bases lining up with TRBD1. J lost 4 bases, V lost 2 bases, and 5 bases had no gene match. The CDR3 length is 15 residues. Germline V gives CDR1 SGHDT, CDR2 YYEEEE. CDR3 DNA sequence: TGTGCCAGCAGCTTAAGACAGGGGGCCCTCTATGGCTACACCTTC. Residues: CASSLRQGALYGYTF.

V and J are TRBV4-2 and TRBJ2-3; 10 bases are shared with TRBD2. CDR3 length equals 17 residues. Germline assignment: CDR1 LGHNA and CDR2 YNFKEQ. Losses at the gene ends were 7 bases for V and 3 bases for J; bases not matched to a gene: 13. CDR3 DNA: TGTGCCAGCAAAGGGGGAGGGCTAGCGGGAGATACAGATACGCAGTATTTT. The encoded protein is CASKGGGLAGDTDTQYF.

The genes are TRBV5-1 and TRBJ1-5; TRBD1 aligns across 8 bases. Per germline, CDR1 SGHRS and CDR2 YFSETQ. CDR3 length: 17 amino acids. V was pared by 4 bases and J by 5 bases, with 14 bases of the junction left unmatched. The DNA of the CDR3 is TGCGCCAGCAGCCATGTCCGGGAAAACAGGGGGGATCAGCCCCAGCATTTT. It codes for CASSHVRENRGDQPQHF.

The rearrangement uses TRBV7-9 and TRBJ2-1; TRBD2 is a possible D gene (6 bases). CDR3 size: 16 residues. V was clipped by 5 bases and J by 3 bases, with 17 bases between them. The V gene's germline CDR1 is SEHNR and CDR2 FQNEAQ (reference sequence). CDR3 nucleotide sequence: TGTGCCAGCAGCCGTATAACCGGGACTGACTACAATGAGCAGTTCTTC. Translating gives CASSRITGTDYNEQFF.

The chain is built from TRBV5-1 and TRBJ1-2; D call uncertain. There are 14 residues in the CDR3. CDR1 is SGHRS and CDR2 is YFSETQ in the germline V gene. Trimming removed 0 bases at V and 3 bases at J, with 9 bases between. The CDR3: CASSLVLADYGYTF. The CDR3 DNA follows: TGCGCCAGCAGCTTGGTCCTGGCCGACTATGGCTACACCTTC.

The V and J genes are TRBV28 and TRBJ2-7, with a weak D call TRBD2 (5 bases). Trimming removed 6 bases from V and 0 bases from J, with 12 bases in between. The CDR3 is 14 amino acids. Germline CDR1 is MDHEN and CDR2 is SYDVKM. As DNA, the CDR3 is TGTGCCAGCAGCGGAGGACTCCCCTCCTACGAGCAGTACTTC. This gives the protein CASSGGLPSYEQYF.

The genes are TRBV19 and TRBJ2-3, with D possibly matching TRBD2 (5 bases). The CDR3 is 13 residues long. V was cut by 5 bases and J by 1 base, with 7 bases left in between. Germline CDR1 LNHDA, CDR2 SQIVND (reference sequence). The CDR3 protein is CASSQLGTDTQYF. CDR3 in DNA: TGTGCCAGTAGTCAACTAGGCACAGATACGCAGTATTTT.

The chain employs TRBV6-5 and TRBJ2-1, with TRBD2 identical over 7 bases. Germline CDR1 is MNHEY and CDR2 is SVGAGI. This CDR3 is 14 amino acids long. The trim removed 5 bases at V and 4 bases at J, leaving 5 bases unmatched. The CDR3 protein is CASSPGLRYNEQFF. CDR3 nucleotide sequence: TGTGCCAGCAGTCCGGGACTACGATACAATGAGCAGTTCTTC.

This chain uses TRBV30 with TRBJ1-2; D unclear. The CDR3 spans 12 residues. Germline CDR1 reads GTSNPN; CDR2 reads SVGIG (reference sequence). Trimming left V 0 bases short and J 5 bases short, with 7 bases between. This CDR3 is CAWSVYEYGYTF. For the CDR3, the DNA is TGTGCCTGGAGTGTATATGAGTATGGCTACACCTTC.

This clone has just one count. The V gene is TRBV28, the J gene TRBJ2-3, with TRBD2 identical over 9 bases. The V gene's germline CDR1 is MDHEN and CDR2 SYDVKM. The CDR3 covers 14 residues. V lost 7 bases, J lost 2 bases, and 4 bases stayed unmatched. CDR3 nucleotide sequence: TGTGCCAGCACCACGGGACTAGCCACAGATACGCAGTATTTT. Amino acid sequence: CASTTGLATDTQYF. The whole variable domain, remainder taken from reference TRBV28 and TRBJ2-3, is DVKVTQSSRYLVKRTGEKVFLECVQDMDHENMFWYRQDPGLGLRLIYFSYDVKMKEKGDIPEGYSVSREKKERFSLILESASTNQTSMYLCASTTGLATDTQYFGPGTRLTVL.

The chain combines TRBV14 with TRBJ2-1, with a possible D match to TRBD2 (6 bases). This CDR3 is built from 12 residues. CDR1 is SGHDN and CDR2 is FVKESK in the germline V gene. The V end lost 0 bases, the J end lost 12 bases, and 9 bases lay between the germline ends. CDR3 coding DNA: TGTGCCAGCAGCCAAGATCAGCGGGCGCAGTTCTTC. This translates into CASSQDQRAQFF.

J is TRBJ2-1 and V is TRBV19; the D gene is possibly TRBD2 (6 bases). With 5 bases removed from V and 0 bases from J, the gap between germline ends came to 17 bases. Per germline, CDR1 LNHDA and CDR2 SQIVND (reference sequence). This CDR3 has 17 amino acids. DNA for the CDR3: TGTGCCAGTAGTCCCCGGACTATTCCGAGCTCCTACAATGAGCAGTTCTTC. Amino acid sequence: CASSPRTIPSSYNEQFF.

The gene calls are TRBV7-3 and TRBJ2-7; tentative D call: TRBD1 (6 bases). Trimming stripped 4 bases from V and 3 bases from J, with 10 bases between. There are 13 residues in the CDR3. Germline lookup yields CDR1 SGHTA and CDR2 FQGTGA. The CDR3 sequence: CASSWGRGYEQYF. Written as DNA, the CDR3 is TGTGCCAGCAGCTGGGGGCGCGGCTACGAGCAGTACTTC.